The present T cell receptor (beta chain) was sequenced within a study of shared clonotypes between healthy human individuals. The donors, healthy adults who were HIV-negative, had experienced no recent acute infections or vaccinations. Partitioning of CD4+ cells yielded a CD45RA+ naive subset and a CD45RA-negative memory subset. Each subset's genomic DNA was shared equally among a number of immunoSEQ plates. Clones were read by immunoSEQ multiplex PCR, and TCRdb kept only the in-frame ones, dropping some. The table has 2 million to 3 million clones, under 95% seen once. Germline CDR1 reads SGHAT; CDR2 reads FQNNGV. With 2 bases removed from V and 0 bases from J, the gap between germline ends came to 14 bases. The CDR3 has 17 residues.

The receptor was derived from a man between 18 and 29 years old in good health. Some clones in this sample may be carry-over from other donors' samples. The chain joins TRBV11-2 to TRBJ1-3; D not certain. The sequencing input was naive CD4+ T cells from PBMCs. The subset here: CD45RA+ positively selected. The CDR3 coding sequence is TGTGCCAGCAGCTTACGTGCGGATTTTAGCTCTGGAAACACCATATATTTT. Amino acids: CASSLRADFSSGNTIYF. Together with reference TRBV11-2 and TRBJ1-3, the CDR3 gives the full variable domain: EAGVAQSPRYKIIEKRQSVAFWCNPISGHATLYWYQQILGQGPKLLIQFQNNGVVDDSQLPKDRFSAERLKGVDSTLKIQPAKLEDSAVYLCASSLRADFSSGNTIYFGEGSWLTVV.